This is a list of T cell receptor beta chains from one sample in a study of blood T cell repertoires in COVID-19. Assay: immunoSEQ multiplex PCR; the TCRdb copy retains only in-frame clones and omits some. The repertoire has 250,000 or so clones, roughly 80% of them found once; the top ten carry 5.5% to 8%. Material for sequencing was peripheral blood. The receptors were gathered from an older woman with active or convalescent COVID-19. Each CDR3 is given with its conserved first and last residue. D genes are given only for firm matches. Size values are once, few and many counts, or a class for expanded clones, and some rows have none.

few	NA	TRBV4-1	TRBJ1-2	CASSQELRMGGYTF	TGCGCCAGCAGCCAAGAACTCAGGATGGGCGGCTACACCTTC
once	NA	TRBV10-3	TRBJ2-1	CAISEPREGGEQFF	TGTGCCATCAGTGAGCCGAGAGAGGGAGGTGAGCAGTTCTTC
NA	NA	TRBV4-2	TRBJ2-5	CASSQVHGGQETQYF	TGTGCCAGCAGCCAAGTGCACGGGGGCCAAGAGACCCAGTACTTC
NA	TRBD1	TRBV14	TRBJ2-3	CASSQDTAGTVTQYF	TGTGCCAGCAGCCAAGATACGGCAGGGACAGTTACGCAGTATTTT
NA	TRBD1	TRBV5-5	TRBJ1-2	CASSPGQGNYGYTF	TGTGCCAGCAGCCCTGGACAGGGAAACTATGGCTACACCTTC
NA	NA	TRBV6-5	TRBJ1-6	CASRDGGRENSPLHF	TGTGCCAGCAGAGACGGTGGGCGGGAAAATTCACCCCTCCACTTT
NA	NA	TRBV15	TRBJ2-1	CATSREYGGGVYNEQFF	TGTGCCACCAGCAGAGAGTACGGCGGAGGGGTCTACAATGAGCAGTTCTTC
NA	NA	TRBV5-1	TRBJ2-3	CASSTLMDTFRTDTQYF	TGCGCCAGCAGCACCCTAATGGACACCTTTCGGACAGATACGCAGTATTTT
NA	TRBD2	TRBV30	TRBJ2-3	CAWSPSGTFTDTQYF	TGTGCCTGGAGTCCTAGCGGGACTTTCACAGATACGCAGTATTTT
NA	NA	TRBV9	TRBJ2-1	CASSVADGAGEQFF	TGTGCCAGCAGCGTAGCCGACGGCGCGGGGGAGCAGTTCTTC
NA	NA	TRBV5-5	TRBJ2-3	CASSLGGALTDTQYF	TGTGCCAGCAGCTTGGGTGGGGCCCTCACAGATACGCAGTATTTT
NA	NA	TRBV18	TRBJ1-5	CASSPTQFRGYQPQHF	TGTGCCAGCTCACCGACCCAGTTTAGGGGATATCAGCCCCAGCATTTT
NA	NA	TRBV19	TRBJ1-3	CASSPAGTSGNTIYF	TGTGCCAGTAGCCCGGCGGGGACCTCTGGAAACACCATATATTTT
NA	NA	TRBV29-1	TRBJ1-2	CSVEGVRAAGYTF	TGCAGCGTTGAAGGCGTCAGGGCGGCCGGCTACACCTTC
NA	NA	TRBV27	TRBJ1-2	CASSLGSGGNGYTF	TGTGCCAGCAGTTTAGGTTCTGGAGGGAATGGCTACACCTTC
NA	TRBD1	TRBV4-2	TRBJ1-3	CASSSAGGYGNTIYF	TGTGCCAGCAGCTCCGCAGGGGGCTATGGAAACACCATATATTTT
NA	TRBD1	TRBV10-2	TRBJ1-4	CASRGGQDNEKLFF	TGCGCCAGCAGAGGAGGACAGGATAATGAAAAACTGTTTTTT
NA	TRBD1	TRBV28	TRBJ1-2	CASSPLTGGHYGYTF	TGTGCCAGCAGTCCTCTGACAGGGGGTCACTATGGCTACACCTTC
NA	NA	TRBV4-2	TRBJ1-4	CASSQGTGNEKLFF	TGTGCCAGCAGCCAAGGGACGGGGAATGAAAAACTGTTTTTT
NA	TRBD1	TRBV6-5	TRBJ2-1	CASRPATGSVEQFF	TGTGCCAGCAGACCTGCGACAGGGTCTGTTGAGCAGTTCTTC
NA	NA	TRBV3-1/TRBV3-2	TRBJ1-6	CASSRREQDNSPLHF	TGTGCCAGCAGCCGTCGAGAGCAGGATAATTCACCCCTCCACTTT
NA	TRBD2	TRBV19	TRBJ2-7	CASSIGGTSGRLYEQYF	TGTGCCAGTAGTATCGGGGGAACTAGCGGGAGGCTCTACGAGCAGTACTTC
NA	TRBD2	TRBV4-2	TRBJ2-1	CASSQTAGVRDEQFF	TGTGCCAGCAGCCAAACAGCGGGAGTTCGGGATGAGCAGTTCTTC
NA	TRBD2	TRBV5-8	TRBJ2-3	CASSGLAGGTDTQYF	TGTGCCAGCAGCGGACTAGCGGGAGGCACAGATACGCAGTATTTT
NA	TRBD1	TRBV5-4	TRBJ2-2	CASSLGQGNRELFF	TGTGCCAGCAGTCTAGGACAGGGAAATCGGGAGCTGTTTTTT
NA	TRBD1	TRBV27	TRBJ1-6	CASSHRGRGAPLHF	TGTGCCAGCAGCCACAGGGGGCGTGGAGCACCCCTCCACTTT
NA	NA	TRBV30	TRBJ1-1	CAWSNLGGVDTEAFF	TGTGCCTGGAGTAATCTAGGGGGAGTGGACACTGAAGCTTTCTTT
NA	NA	TRBV7-9	TRBJ2-7	CASSPGSRYEQYF	TGTGCCAGCAGCCCAGGATCACGCTACGAGCAGTACTTC
NA	NA	TRBV30	TRBJ2-7	CAGGWGEQYF	TGTGCCGGAGGGTGGGGGGAGCAGTACTTC
NA	NA	TRBV4-2	TRBJ2-5	CASSQEASGIQETQYF	TGTGCCAGCAGCCAAGAAGCTTCCGGGATTCAAGAGACCCAGTACTTC
NA	NA	TRBV9	TRBJ1-5	CASSVGPGPGNQPQHF	TGTGCCAGCAGCGTGGGTCCTGGCCCAGGGAATCAGCCCCAGCATTTT
once	NA	TRBV28	TRBJ2-1	CASSLMPQGRHRGPNEQFF	TGTGCCAGCAGTTTAATGCCCCAAGGTCGTCATAGAGGGCCCAATGAGCAGTTCTTC
NA	TRBD2	TRBV11-2	TRBJ2-1	CASSSHTSGTYNEQFF	TGTGCCAGCAGCTCCCATACTAGCGGCACGTACAATGAGCAGTTCTTC
NA	NA	TRBV2	TRBJ2-5	CASSPLLEEETQYF	TGTGCCAGCAGTCCCCTACTAGAGGAAGAGACCCAGTACTTC
NA	TRBD2	TRBV4-1	TRBJ2-1	CASSQVLAGTYNEQFF	TGCGCCAGCAGCCAAGTGCTAGCGGGTACCTACAATGAGCAGTTCTTC
NA	NA	TRBV5-6	TRBJ1-3	CASSLEGQGNTIYF	TGTGCCAGCAGCTTGGAAGGACAGGGAAACACCATATATTTT
NA	TRBD1	TRBV10-2	TRBJ2-3	CASSDRSRDRYTDTQYF	TGCGCCAGCAGTGATCGATCTCGGGACAGGTACACAGATACGCAGTATTTT
NA	NA	TRBV5-1	TRBJ1-2	CASSFVEGEGYTF	TGCGCCAGCAGCTTTGTGGAGGGAGAAGGCTACACCTTC
NA	TRBD1	TRBV19	TRBJ2-1	CASSRQGGVEQFF	TGTGCCAGTAGTAGACAGGGGGGCGTTGAGCAGTTCTTC
once	TRBD2	TRBV7-9	TRBJ2-5	CASSLSLAGYQETQYF	TGTGCCAGCAGCTTATCACTAGCGGGTTACCAAGAGACCCAGTACTTC
NA	NA	TRBV20-1	TRBJ1-5	CSASQRQLGQPQHF	TGCAGTGCTAGTCAGCGCCAGCTAGGTCAGCCCCAGCATTTT
NA	NA	TRBV10-3	TRBJ1-6	CAISDTWSSPLHF	TGTGCCATCAGTGATACGTGGAGTTCACCCCTCCACTTT
NA	NA	TRBV7-9	TRBJ1-1	CASSLRDTTSNTEAFF	TGTGCCAGCAGCTTAAGGGACACCACCTCGAACACTGAAGCTTTCTTT
NA	TRBD2	TRBV6-5	TRBJ2-3	CASSSPSGGTDTQYF	TGTGCCAGCAGTTCCCCTAGCGGGGGAACAGATACGCAGTATTTT
NA	TRBD2	TRBV2	TRBJ2-7	CASSERTSTYEQYF	TGTGCCAGCAGTGAAAGGACTAGCACTTACGAGCAGTACTTC
NA	TRBD1	TRBV6-1	TRBJ1-2	CASSELDRAGGYTF	TGTGCCAGCAGTGAATTGGACAGGGCGGGTGGCTACACCTTC
NA	NA	TRBV5-1	TRBJ1-1	CASSTLQGGDTEAFF	TGCGCCAGCAGTACGTTACAGGGCGGTGACACTGAAGCTTTCTTT
NA	NA	TRBV19	TRBJ2-7	CASSYEGSSYEQYF	TGTGCCAGTAGTTACGAGGGCAGCTCCTACGAGCAGTACTTC
few	TRBD1	TRBV11-3	TRBJ1-6	CASSFGQEGSPLHF	TGTGCCAGCAGTTTCGGACAGGAGGGTTCACCCCTCCACTTT
NA	NA	TRBV5-1	TRBJ2-7	CASSQTGLASYEQYF	TGCGCCAGCAGCCAGACGGGGTTGGCCTCCTACGAGCAGTACTTC
NA	TRBD2	TRBV11-3	TRBJ2-5	CASSRGLAGDGETQYF	TGTGCCAGCAGCCGAGGACTAGCGGGAGATGGGGAGACCCAGTACTTC
once	TRBD1	TRBV7-9	TRBJ1-4	CASSPRTGGEGTNEKLFF	TGTGCCAGCAGCCCTCGGACAGGGGGCGAGGGAACTAATGAAAAACTGTTTTTT
NA	NA	TRBV6-4	TRBJ1-2	CASSREGGHGYTF	TGTGCCAGCAGTCGCGAGGGCGGGCATGGCTACACCTTC
NA	NA	TRBV19	TRBJ2-2	CASTSGGELFF	TGTGCCAGTACTAGTGGCGGGGAGCTGTTTTTT
NA	NA	TRBV2	TRBJ2-7	CATGGAAYSYEQYF	TGTGCCACCGGAGGGGCAGCTTACTCCTACGAGCAGTACTTC